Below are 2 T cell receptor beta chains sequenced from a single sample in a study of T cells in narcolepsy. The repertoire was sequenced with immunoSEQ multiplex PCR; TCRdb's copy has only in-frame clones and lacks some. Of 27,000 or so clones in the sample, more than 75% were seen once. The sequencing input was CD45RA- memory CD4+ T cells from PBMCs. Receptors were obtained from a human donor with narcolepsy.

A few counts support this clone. The CDR3 DNA reads TGTGCCAGCAGCCCGCGCCTTGGGGGGGGCAGGAATTCACCCCTCCACTTT. It encodes CASSPRLGGGRNSPLHF. The chain is built from TRBV9 and TRBJ1-6, with a weak D call TRBD1 (6 bases). This CDR3 is 17 amino acids long. Germline CDR1 SGDLS, CDR2 YYNGEE. V was clipped by 4 bases and J by 7 bases, with 21 bases between them.

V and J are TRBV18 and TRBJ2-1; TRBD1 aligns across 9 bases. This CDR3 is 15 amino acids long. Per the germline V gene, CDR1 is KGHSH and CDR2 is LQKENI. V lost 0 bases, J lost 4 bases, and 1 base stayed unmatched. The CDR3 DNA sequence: TGTGCCAGCTCACCACCGGGACAGGGATACAATGAGCAGTTCTTC. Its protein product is CASSPPGQGYNEQFF.